This T cell receptor beta chain came from a study of T-cell reconstitution after alpha-beta-depleted transplantation in children (dated by TCRdb to 2016 to 2017). With respect to the entire study: T-cell immune reconstitution after TCRalphabeta/CD19-depleted allogeneic hematopoietic cell transplantation in children was quantitatively tracked in the study by means of TCR repertoire profiling.

Libraries were prepared through PCR. The data were produced on an Illumina HiSeq 2500. TCR library preparation used molecular barcoding, with unique molecular identifiers applied to normalize quantification of the TCRbeta repertoire. TCRdb reprocessed the public reads (quality trimming at Q25 with fastp, clone calling with MiXCR) and kept in-frame beta chains. Every CDR3 protein is listed once, alongside the most common genes and DNA of its rows. Here the sample has hundreds of thousands of distinct CDR3 sequences; about 10% occur a single time. Roughly 4% of the sample belongs to the ten largest clones. This clonotype was seen a few times. The target of this receptor is not known. No much larger clone is present one base from it, and per-base qualities are unavailable. Trimming takes 6 bases off V and 4 bases off J; junction bases not matched to a gene: 9. CDR1 and CDR2, per the germline V gene (reference sequence), are MNHEY and SMNVEV. From the cysteine up to the phenylalanine, the CDR3 has a length of 15 residues. The read is trimmed to its CDR3 DNA, 45 bases read in frame from base 1.

The V and J genes are TRBV27 and TRBJ2-7; 10 central bases correspond to TRBD1. This TCR was sampled from a human donor who donated a stem cell graft to a child with acute myeloid leukemia. The specimen comprised PBMCs from the stem cell graft donor, sampled from the stem cell graft. The nucleotide sequence is given as TGTGCCAGCAGCCTATTCGGGACAGGGGTTTACGAGCAGTACTTC. This encodes CASSLFGTGVYEQYF.